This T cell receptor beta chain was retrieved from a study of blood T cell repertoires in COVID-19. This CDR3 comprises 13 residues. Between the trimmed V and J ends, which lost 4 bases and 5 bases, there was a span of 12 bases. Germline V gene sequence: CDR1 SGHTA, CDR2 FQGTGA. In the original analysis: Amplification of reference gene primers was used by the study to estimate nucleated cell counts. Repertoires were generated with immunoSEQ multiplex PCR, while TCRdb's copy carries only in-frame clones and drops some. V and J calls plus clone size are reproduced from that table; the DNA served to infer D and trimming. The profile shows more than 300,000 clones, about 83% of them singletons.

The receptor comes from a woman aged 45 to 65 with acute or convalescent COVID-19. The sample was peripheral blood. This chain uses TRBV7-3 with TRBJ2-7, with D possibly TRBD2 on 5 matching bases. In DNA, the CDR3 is TGTGCCAGCAGCTCCCAAACTAGAAACGAGCAGTACTTC. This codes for CASSSQTRNEQYF.